The sequence of this TCR beta chain was determined in a study of T cell changes during pregnancy in multiple sclerosis. The CDR3 runs 15 residues. V gave up 1 base and J gave up 4 bases, with 15 bases separating them. Germline loops: CDR1 SGHRS, CDR2 YFSETQ. Sequencing was performed with immunoSEQ multiplex PCR; in TCRdb, only in-frame clones are kept and a portion is missing. This table has tens of thousands of clones, around 94% appearing once. This clone was observed a handful of times. The material was peripheral blood, obtained after pregnancy. The sequence was obtained from a female donor with multiple sclerosis, enrolled in a pregnancy study. The chain uses TRBV5-1 and TRBJ2-7; D might be TRBD2 (7 bases). The CDR3 loop is CASSLLGRGGYEQYF. DNA for the CDR3: TGCGCCAGCAGCTTGTTGGGCAGGGGAGGGTACGAGCAGTACTTC.